This T cell receptor (beta chain) is drawn from a study of CD8 T cells in Susac syndrome. The RNA, roughly 0.5 to 1 ug, was put through reverse transcription using random hexamers. TCRdb re-called the immunoSEQ multiplex PCR reads through MiXCR, storing one row per CDR3 protein. The data contain under 150,000 distinct CDR3 sequences, 80% of them singletons. With 1 base removed from V and 6 bases from J, the gap between germline ends came to 7 bases. The germline V gene encodes CDR1 KGHSH and CDR2 LQKENI. The CDR3 is 13 amino acids. Peripheral blood CD8+ and CD4+ T cells were profiled by TCR beta sequencing. TEMRA cells were enriched by FACS, and CD4+ and CD8+ T cells were negatively isolated.

This sequence originates from a human donor with multiple sclerosis. The specimen was CD8+ T cells from PBMCs. The chain employs TRBV18 and TRBJ2-4, with D perhaps being TRBD1 or TRBD2 (5 bases each). This CDR3 reads CASSPRDLNIQYF. The CDR3 bases are TGTGCCAGCTCACCACGGGACCTAAACATTCAGTACTTC.